This T cell receptor (beta chain) was retrieved from a study of T cell clusters in autoimmune cytopenias. Findings and limits, study-wide: A dominant lymphoma-associated repertoire apparently masked the cluster-lack signature in secondary cytopenia versus chronic lymphocytic leukemia. Exclusive TRB clusters were about 3-fold more numerous in healthy donors than in active autoimmune hepatitis. TRB repertoire shifts in secondary cytopenia and chronic lymphocytic leukemia mostly reflected lymphoma, not autoimmunity.

TRB was amplified by touch-down multiplex PCR, primer pools A and B combined. TCRdb re-called the multiplex PCR reads and gives one entry per CDR3 protein, without DNA. The sample yields 6,000 to 8,000 distinct CDR3 sequences, of which the top ten take up 4.5% to 5.5%. Some 38,000 genome equivalents of blood DNA were amplified for TRB. This clonotype is medium-sized by frequency. Its antigen is not identified. Looked up from germline, CDR1 is MNHEY and CDR2 is SMNVEV (reference sequence). This CDR3 comprises 12 residues. The source is a human donor with an autoimmune cytopenia or autoimmune hepatitis (not recorded which). Source material: peripheral blood. The chain recombines TRBV27 with TRBJ2-1; TCRdb's D call, TRBD1, is unchecked because there is no DNA. The chain's CDR3 is CASSSLWGEQFF.